Sequencing of this T cell receptor (beta chain) was carried out in a study of CD8 T cells in Susac syndrome. Study context: Among sequenced Susac syndrome patients, 5 or 6 had active disease and about eight were in remission. The Susac syndrome patients were therapy-naive, on corticosteroids, or on intravenous immunoglobulin alone at blood draw.

RNA amounts of 0.5 to 1 ug underwent reverse transcription with random hexamers. MiXCR, run by TCRdb on the immunoSEQ multiplex PCR reads, gives a single entry per CDR3 protein. The table lists around 85,000 distinct CDR3 sequences, roughly 94% of them singletons, with roughly 0.5% in the top ten. The CDR3 loop spans 14 amino acids. Germline V gene lookup returns CDR1 LGHDT and CDR2 YNNKEL (reference sequence). V lost 4 bases and J 0 bases, leaving 9 bases between the germline ends. FACS was used to enrich TEMRA cells, whereas the CD8+ and CD4+ T cells were obtained by negative isolation. The chain is built from TRBV3-1 and TRBJ1-1, with TRBD1 as a possible D gene (5 bases). The sequence derives from a human donor with Susac syndrome. Material: CD8+ T cells from PBMCs. CDR3 bases: TGTGCCAGCAGCCGGGGACGGATGAACACTGAAGCTTTCTTT. Amino acid sequence: CASSRGRMNTEAFF.